These 3 T cell receptor beta chains were all obtained from the same sample, sequenced in a study of CD8 T cells in Susac syndrome. RNA totalling roughly 0.45 to 1 ug underwent reverse transcription with random hexamers. TCRdb reprocessed the immunoSEQ multiplex PCR reads with MiXCR, giving one entry per CDR3 protein. The table has around 150,000 distinct CDR3 sequences, approximately 94% seen once; the top ten hold about 0.094%. The sample consisted of CD4+ T cells from PBMCs. Source of these receptors: a human donor with multiple sclerosis.

This chain uses TRBV12-3 or TRBV12-4 with TRBJ2-2; 7 nucleotides align to TRBD1. J gave up 0 bases and V 8 bases, and 12 bases lay outside the gene matches. There are 17 residues in the CDR3. The CDR3 reads CASQPDLGGANTGELFF. The CDR3, as DNA: TGTGCCAGCCAACCCGACCTAGGGGGCGCGAACACCGGGGAGCTGTTTTTT.

The chain is built from TRBV11-2 and TRBJ2-1; the match to TRBD2 covers 9 bases. Germline CDR1 and CDR2: SGHAT and FQNNGV. J gave up 10 bases and V 6 bases, and 10 bases lay outside the gene matches. The CDR3 consists of 14 residues. CDR3 in DNA: TGTGCCAGCAGGCTAGCGGGACGGGGAGCAGAGCAGTTCTTC. Translated, it gives CASRLAGRGAEQFF.

This chain connects TRBV7-8 to TRBJ1-5, with 9 bases matching TRBD1. In germline, CDR1 is SGHVS, CDR2 FQNEAQ. V was pared by 4 bases and J by 0 bases, with 19 bases of the junction left unmatched. The CDR3 is 21 amino acids. The CDR3 loop reads CASSSQDRDRANPYSNQPQHF. The CDR3 coding sequence is TGTGCCAGCAGCTCCCAGGATCGGGACAGGGCGAACCCCTATAGCAATCAGCCCCAGCATTTT.